This T cell receptor beta chain was observed in a study of blood T cell repertoires in COVID-19. Study-level background: Collection of acute and convalescent COVID-19 samples took place in the United States, Italy and Spain.

V was trimmed by 2 bases and J by 4 bases, leaving 14 bases between them. Germline CDR1 and CDR2: MNHNS and SASEGT. The CDR3 is 15 residues long. Profiled with immunoSEQ multiplex PCR; TCRdb holds only in-frame clones, not every one. The sample holds 40,000 to 45,000 clones, around 77% seen once. The source of this sequence is a woman aged 80 or older with acute or convalescent COVID-19. This rearrangement joins TRBV6-1 to TRBJ1-2; the D gene is possibly TRBD1 (5 bases). Sequenced: peripheral blood. The CDR3 reads CASSERLWGGYGYTF. CDR3 coding DNA: TGTGCCAGCAGTGAAAGGTTGTGGGGGGGCTATGGCTACACCTTC.